This paragraph reports one T cell receptor (beta chain). There are a few counts of this clonotype. Its antigen remains unidentified. Within one base of it there is no much larger clone, and no base qualities were kept. There are 8 amino acids in the CDR3, from cysteine to phenylalanine inclusive. Solely the CDR3 DNA is kept, with 24 bases framed from the first base. Sequenced using an Illumina NovaSeq 6000. Synthesis of TCR cDNA relied on 5'RACE template switching, a step that introduced a universal primer site along with unique molecular identifiers. cDNA synthesis was primed from both the TCR alpha and TCR beta constant segments. Library amplification involved two PCR steps, and the second step added sample barcodes and sequencing adapters. Sequencing of libraries was done on Illumina HiSeq 2500 (2x100 bp) or NovaSeq (2x150 bp). Per the original workflow: MIGEC handled demultiplexing of reads and collapsing into UMI consensus sequences, while MiXCR performed V(D)J alignment. Using edgeR on replicate PBMC samples, clonotypes were called vaccine-responding if FDR was below 0.01 and the log2 fold change was above 5 up to day 15. CD4 or CD8 identity was assigned to each bulk clonotype according to whether the clonotype was present at higher abundance in the sequenced CD4 repertoire or the sequenced CD8 repertoire. TCRdb passed the public sequencing reads through fastp at Q25 and MiXCR, retaining productive beta sequences. Rows matching on CDR3 protein sequence are summarized as one entry with the most common DNA and genes. What appears here as the V and J calls and clone size reflects TCRdb's work, not the paper's. This sample lists 150,000 to 200,000 distinct CDR3 sequences; roughly 11% were detected once. The ten largest account for about 40% of the sample.

The sample's treatment or condition label, in plain terms: live attenuated yellow fever vaccine strain. A standard Ficoll-Paque protocol was used to isolate PBMCs from peripheral blood. Dynabeads CD4 and CD8 positive selection kits were used to isolate the CD4 and CD8 T-cell fractions. RNA was extracted with TriZol from bulk PBMCs, CD4 and CD8 fractions, and dextramer-positive and dextramer-negative fractions. This record belongs to a study of T cells after yellow fever vaccination (dated by TCRdb to the late 2010s). Regarding the complete study: The SMART-Seq v4 Ultra Low Input RNA kit was used to prepare libraries from fractions with low cell numbers. Two healthy male donors made up the cohort, one aged 18 to 29 years and the other aged 30 to 40 years. Bulk PBMC replicates and cell subsets were isolated from blood drawn at multiple timepoints before and after both primary and secondary immunization. To track T-cell clones before and after primary and booster YFV17D yellow fever vaccination, bulk TCR alpha and beta repertoires were sequenced longitudinally.

The study at large found these results: A small share of clonotypes was detected in both CD4 and CD8 compartments, with the overlap likely arising from convergent recombination. Most clones expanded after primary vaccination (approximately 96% of CD4 and around nine tenths of CD8) were re-detected after the booster, suggesting that broad memory maintenance occurred. The study included only a couple of donors, which limits how far the findings can be generalized. The secondary T-cell response was found to be weaker but faster than the primary response, with a peak reached on day 5 rather than on day 15. Because abundant contaminating clonotypes from the bulk population could be contained in FACS-sorted repertoires, computational filtering was required.

The TCR sequence derives from a man younger than 35 who received the YFV17D yellow fever vaccine. This sample comprised CD8+ T cells sorted from PBMCs, obtained 15 days after the yellow fever booster vaccination. Here the chain combines TRBV23-1 and TRBJ2-1, with no D gene named confidently. TRBV23-1 qualifies as an ORF whose function is uncertain. The nucleotide sequence reads as follows: TGCGTCCAAGTTCGGCAGTTCTTC. Translation gives CVQVRQFF.